The 18 T cell receptor beta chains below come from one sample, sequenced in a study of cytotoxic CD8 clonotypes in ibrutinib-treated CLL (dated by TCRdb to the early 2020s). In the paper's terms, the time point label means: approximately 25 months on ibrutinib. Library construction relied on the immunoSEQ multiplex PCR assay. TCRdb's version of the immuneACCESS table is confined to in-frame rearrangements and falls short of the full clone set. An unresolved V gene accounts for under half of the shortfall where checked; the remainder is of unknown origin. The sample table records more than 45,000 clones; around four fifths of these occur just once. Roughly 22% of the sample rests with the top ten. Sequenced here: PBMCs, sampled after 24 months of ibrutinib treatment. These receptors all stem from a human donor with chronic lymphocytic leukemia.

This chain uses TRBV6-1 with TRBJ2-5; D uncertain. CDR3 length: 14 amino acids. V dropped 4 bases and J dropped 5 bases, with 14 bases sitting between them. The germline V gene has CDR1 MNHNS and CDR2 SASEGT. CDR3 amino acids: CASSAGSLRETQYF. In DNA form, the CDR3 reads TGTGCCAGCAGTGCGGGCAGCCTGAGGGAGACCCAGTACTTC.

This sequence joins TRBV9 and TRBJ1-5; 10 positions agree with TRBD1. Per the germline V gene, CDR1 is SGDLS and CDR2 is YYNGEE. V trimming: 4 bases; J trimming: 4 bases; junction bases outside the gene matches: 5. The CDR3 covers 15 residues. CDR3 protein: CASSPRTGGNQPQHF. The CDR3 coding sequence is TGTGCCAGCAGCCCCCGGACAGGGGGGAATCAGCCCCAGCATTTT.

This clone appeared once. This rearrangement joins TRBV6-6 to TRBJ2-5, with 7 nucleotides matching TRBD2. Germline assignment: CDR1 MNHNY and CDR2 SVGAGI (reference sequence). CDR3 length equals 15 residues. Germline trimming cut 4 bases from V and 3 bases from J; bases unmatched to any gene: 8. Here the CDR3 DNA reads TGTGCCAGCAGTTCCCCCGCGGGAGCAGAAGAGACCCAGTACTTC. It codes for CASSSPAGAEETQYF.

Concerning this clone itself: At one end the junction does not follow the germline gene, possibly because of a read error. V usage is TRBV5-4 and J usage is TRBJ1-2; TRBD1 agrees at 9 bases. The germline V gene encodes CDR1 SGHNT and CDR2 YYREEE (reference sequence). The CDR3 length is 15 residues. This CDR3 reads CASSGTGMGNYGCTF. CDR3 DNA: TGTGCCAGCAGTGGGACAGGGATGGGTAACTATGGCTGCACCTTC.

The V and J genes are TRBV10-1 and TRBJ1-2; possible D gene TRBD1, 6 bases. The germline CDR1 and CDR2 sequences are WNHNN and SYGVQD (reference sequence). The germline V and J ends were trimmed by 2 bases and 5 bases, with 9 bases remaining between them. The CDR3 totals 13 residues. CDR3 in DNA: TGCGCCAGCAGTGAGACAGGGAGGTATGGCTACACCTTC. It codes for CASSETGRYGYTF.

The chain has TRBV5-1 and TRBJ1-2; 11 bases agree with TRBD1. Trimming cost V 4 bases and J 7 bases; bases outside gene matches: 6. CDR3 size: 14 residues. Germline-derived CDR1 and CDR2 are SGHRS and YFSETQ. This CDR3 reads CASSQGQGAFGYTF. CDR3 coding DNA: TGCGCCAGCAGCCAAGGACAGGGGGCGTTTGGCTACACCTTC.

The chain is built from TRBV11-2 and TRBJ1-1; D gene unclear. The CDR3 is made up of 12 amino acids. Per germline, CDR1 SGHAT and CDR2 FQNNGV. Trimming cost V 5 bases and J 1 base, with 5 bases left between them. CDR3 DNA: TGTGCCAGCAGCCACGAGAACACTGAAGCTTTCTTT. Translating gives CASSHENTEAFF.

CDR3 DNA sequence: TGTGCCAGCAGCGGGGGGACAGGGCCCTACGAGCAGTACTTC. Its protein is CASSGGTGPYEQYF. The chain has TRBV5-4 and TRBJ2-7; 9 bases line up with TRBD1. Germline V CDR1 and CDR2: SGHNT, YYREEE (reference sequence). V lost 4 bases to trimming and J lost 2 bases; unmatched junction nucleotides: 4. The length of the CDR3 is 14 residues.

CDR3 residues: CASSPRQEFTGELFF. Here the CDR3 DNA reads TGTGCCAGCAGCCCGAGACAGGAGTTCACCGGGGAGCTGTTTTTT. The chain couples TRBV6-5 to TRBJ2-2, with D tentatively TRBD1 (6 bases). The V gene lost 6 bases and the J gene lost 4 bases, with 15 bases spanning the gap. Germline CDR1 is MNHEY and CDR2 is SVGAGI. The CDR3 covers 15 residues.

CDR3: CASSVTGWTGELFF. As DNA, the CDR3 is TGTGCCAGCAGCGTCACAGGGTGGACCGGGGAGCTGTTTTTT. The V call is TRBV5-6, the J call TRBJ2-2; maybe TRBD1 (6 bases). Trimming took 4 bases from V and 5 from J, leaving 12 bases between them. CDR1 SGHDT and CDR2 YYEEEE come from the germline V gene. The CDR3 is made up of 14 amino acids.

The chain has TRBV5-1 and TRBJ1-1, with TRBD1 as a possible D gene (6 bases). V shed 3 bases and J shed 1 base, with 13 bases lying between them. The germline gives CDR1 SGHRS, CDR2 YFSETQ. The CDR3 spans 15 residues. The CDR3 is CASSSRGQQNTEAFF. In nucleotides, the CDR3 is TGCGCCAGCAGCTCCAGAGGACAGCAGAACACTGAAGCTTTCTTT.

V usage is TRBV14 and J usage is TRBJ2-2, with D maybe TRBD2 (6 bases). V lost 4 bases to trimming and J lost 7 bases, with 13 bases between them. The CDR3 has 14 amino acids. Per germline, CDR1 SGHDN and CDR2 FVKESK. The CDR3 region has the DNA TGTGCCAGCAGCCTACCGGGAGTCGACGGGGAGCTGTTTTTT. Translating it yields CASSLPGVDGELFF.

This clone was observed a handful of times. The gene calls are TRBV6-5 and TRBJ2-2; TRBD2 agrees at 10 bases. Germline V gives CDR1 MNHEY, CDR2 SVGAGI. Trimming at V came to 4 bases and at J to 6 bases, leaving 2 bases not matched to a gene. This CDR3 contains 14 residues. CDR3 nucleotide sequence: TGTGCCAGCAGTTCGGGACTAGCGCCCGGGGAGCTGTTTTTT. Its translation is CASSSGLAPGELFF.

This sequence joins TRBV2 and TRBJ1-5; D possibly corresponds to TRBD1 (6 bases). CDR3 length: 16 amino acids. Germline V gene data show CDR1 as SNHLY and CDR2 as FYNNEI. Trimming removed 8 bases at V and 0 bases at J, with 17 bases between. CDR3 in amino acids: CASGGAGGSSNQPQHF. DNA for the CDR3: TGTGCCAGCGGCGGTGCGGGGGGCTCTAGCAATCAGCCCCAGCATTTT.

This clone has just a few counts. The rearrangement links TRBV9 to TRBJ1-3; D perhaps matches TRBD1 (5 bases). The CDR3 totals 16 residues. Between the trimmed V and J ends, which lost 0 bases and 0 bases, there was a span of 10 bases. The germline CDR1 and CDR2 sequences are SGDLS and YYNGEE. The CDR3 region has the DNA TGTGCCAGCAGCGTAGGGGTGACAGTCTCTGGAAACACCATATATTTT. This encodes CASSVGVTVSGNTIYF.

This sequence joins TRBV5-1 and TRBJ1-1, with TRBD1 identical over 9 bases. Germline CDR1 SGHRS, CDR2 YFSETQ. The CDR3 sequence is 17 residues long. The V and J ends lost 3 bases and 1 base, in that order; junction bases with no gene match: 10. Written as DNA, the CDR3 is TGCGCCAGCAGCTCTGTCCCGGGACAGGGATGGAACACTGAAGCTTTCTTT. This translates into CASSSVPGQGWNTEAFF.

The CDR3 region is CASSPLAAPYNEQFF. The CDR3 DNA reads as TGTGCCAGCAGCCCTCTAGCGGCACCCTACAATGAGCAGTTCTTC. The chain is built from TRBV7-3 and TRBJ2-1; TRBD2 matches 7 bases. Germline V lookup: CDR1 SGHTA, CDR2 FQGTGA. V lost 5 bases to trimming and J lost 2 bases; unmatched junction nucleotides: 6. This CDR3 spans 15 amino acids.

The chain links TRBV29-1 to TRBJ1-1, with D possibly being TRBD1 (5 bases). Germline CDR1 is SQVTM and CDR2 is ANQGSEA. This CDR3 region has 19 residues. Trimming stripped 0 bases from V and 0 bases from J, with 23 bases between. CDR3 DNA sequence: TGCAGCGTTGAAGATATCGTCGGGGAGGGGAAAGAGCTGAACACTGAAGCTTTCTTT. Its translation is CSVEDIVGEGKELNTEAFF.